Presented here are 27 T cell receptor beta chains from one specimen sequenced in a study of blood T cell repertoires in COVID-19. The repertoire was sequenced with immunoSEQ multiplex PCR; TCRdb's copy has only in-frame clones and lacks some. The sample shows over 50,000 clones, approximately 86% of them seen only once. Source material: peripheral blood. Receptors were obtained from a human donor in a cohort sampled during active COVID-19.

The chain couples TRBV3-1 (or the pseudogene TRBV3-2) to TRBJ2-1; 9 bases match TRBD2. Per the germline V gene, CDR1 is LGHDT and CDR2 is YNNKEL (reference sequence). The CDR3 is 16 amino acids. V trimming: 4 bases; J trimming: 2 bases; junction bases outside the gene matches: 6. The CDR3 bases are TGTGCCAGCAGCCCGCGGGAGGGGGTCGCCTACAATGAGCAGTTCTTC. Amino acid sequence: CASSPREGVAYNEQFF.

This clone showed up just a few times. The chain has TRBV6-1 and TRBJ1-4; D remains ambiguous. The germline V gene encodes CDR1 MNHNS and CDR2 SASEGT. CDR3 length equals 14 residues. Trimming removed 3 bases from V and 4 bases from J, with 9 bases in between. CDR3 region: CASSDGFGNEKLFF. The CDR3 nucleotides are TGTGCCAGCAGTGACGGGTTCGGTAATGAAAAACTGTTTTTT.

The CDR3 reads CASSFGAPGTEAFF. Written as DNA, the CDR3 is TGCGCCAGCAGCTTTGGGGCGCCGGGCACTGAAGCTTTCTTT. The rearrangement uses TRBV5-1 and TRBJ1-1, with D tentatively TRBD1 (5 bases). V was pared by 2 bases and J by 4 bases, with 12 bases between. Germline V gives CDR1 SGHRS, CDR2 YFSETQ. CDR3 length equals 14 residues.

V and J are TRBV28 and TRBJ1-2; 11 nucleotides match TRBD1. J gave up 9 bases and V 6 bases, and 9 bases lay outside the gene matches. This CDR3 has 14 amino acids. Germline CDR1 is MDHEN and CDR2 is SYDVKM. The CDR3 nucleotides are TGTGCCAGCAGAGGACAGGGGGCCCCCGGGAGCTACACCTTC. Amino acid sequence: CASRGQGAPGSYTF.

The rearrangement uses TRBV7-6 and TRBJ2-1; no definite D call. Germline V CDR1 and CDR2: SGHVS, FNYEAQ. The CDR3 has 13 amino acids. The V end lost 0 bases, the J end lost 15 bases, and 15 bases lay between the germline ends. In DNA form, the CDR3 reads TGTGCCAGCAGCTTAGCTCTGGCGGCAGAATGGTTCTTC. Amino acid sequence: CASSLALAAEWFF.

The genes are TRBV5-4 and TRBJ2-7, with 10 bases lining up with TRBD2. The CDR3 extends over 19 amino acids. J gave up 1 base and V 2 bases, and 15 bases lay outside the gene matches. Germline V lookup: CDR1 SGHNT, CDR2 YYREEE (reference sequence). CDR3 sequence: CASSFLAGASRIGSYEQYF. The CDR3, as DNA: TGTGCCAGCAGCTTTCTAGCGGGAGCAAGCAGAATAGGGTCCTACGAGCAGTACTTC.

This clone turned up a few times. This chain uses TRBV14 with TRBJ1-2; unclear D gene. CDR3 length: 15 residues. Germline V gene lookup returns CDR1 SGHDN and CDR2 FVKESK. Trimming took off 0 bases at V and 6 bases at J, with 14 bases between the two ends. The CDR3 is CASSQELNSVHGYTF. The CDR3 bases are TGTGCCAGCAGCCAAGAGCTGAACTCGGTACATGGCTACACCTTC.

By its share, this clone is medium-sized. The chain joins TRBV11-1 to TRBJ2-7, with D possibly matching TRBD1 (6 bases). The germline V and J ends were trimmed by 0 bases and 2 bases, with 14 bases remaining between them. From germline, CDR1 is SGHAT and CDR2 FQDESV (reference sequence). This CDR3 contains 16 residues. CDR3 protein: CASSLALGQSAYEQYF. The CDR3 DNA follows: TGTGCCAGCAGCTTAGCGCTAGGACAGTCCGCCTACGAGCAGTACTTC. The variable domain in full, completed from reference TRBV11-1 and TRBJ2-7, reads EAEVAQSPRYKITEKSQAVAFWCDPISGHATLYWYRQILGQGPELLVQFQDESVVDDSQLPKDRFSAERLKGVDSTLKIQPAELGDSAMYLCASSLALGQSAYEQYFGPGTRLTVT.

The V call is TRBV14, the J call TRBJ2-1; the D gene is possibly TRBD1 (6 bases). Between the trimmed V and J ends, which lost 0 bases and 7 bases, there was a span of 19 bases. The CDR3 covers 17 residues. The germline V gene encodes CDR1 SGHDN and CDR2 FVKESK. The CDR3 DNA reads as TGTGCCAGCAGCCAAGATGAGGGGGTCCTAGGGGGTAATGAGCAGTTCTTC. Its translation: CASSQDEGVLGGNEQFF.

J is TRBJ2-7 and V is TRBV12-3 or TRBV12-4; a possible D gene is TRBD1 (5 bases). There are 12 residues in the CDR3. Deletions cut 3 bases from V and 5 bases from J, with 8 bases between. The CDR3 DNA is TGTGCCAGCAGTTTCAGGGCCAACGAGCAGTACTTC. This codes for CASSFRANEQYF.

This rearrangement joins TRBV5-1 to TRBJ2-7; the match to TRBD1 covers 9 bases. The CDR3 runs to 15 residues. Trimming at V came to 1 base and at J to 4 bases, leaving 6 bases not matched to a gene. Germline V gene lookup returns CDR1 SGHRS and CDR2 YFSETQ. CDR3 loop: CASSLPGTGTYEQYF. The CDR3 bases are TGCGCCAGCAGCTTGCCCGGGACAGGGACATACGAGCAGTACTTC.

The chain links TRBV5-1 to TRBJ1-1; D is perhaps TRBD1 (5 bases). V lost 2 bases to trimming and J lost 4 bases, with 12 bases between them. This CDR3 contains 14 residues. Germline V gene lookup returns CDR1 SGHRS and CDR2 YFSETQ. DNA for the CDR3: TGCGCCAGCAGCTTATCGAGTAGGGGCACTGAAGCTTTCTTT. It codes for CASSLSSRGTEAFF.

This sequence joins TRBV19 and TRBJ1-4; D is possibly TRBD1 (6 bases). Trimming pared 7 bases from V and 0 bases from J, leaving 12 bases between. The CDR3 totals 15 residues. CDR1 and CDR2 from the germline V gene are LNHDA and SQIVND (reference sequence). CDR3 DNA sequence: TGTGCCAGTAACCAGGACAGCGCAACTAATGAAAAACTGTTTTTT. Translating gives CASNQDSATNEKLFF.

J is TRBJ1-1 and V is TRBV27, with D uncertain. The CDR3 is 15 amino acids. Germline V gene lookup returns CDR1 MNHEY and CDR2 SMNVEV (reference sequence). V was pared by 4 bases and J by 1 base, with 13 bases between. The CDR3 coding sequence is TGTGCCAGCAGTTCGAACCCACATGGGAACACTGAAGCTTTCTTT. Its protein product is CASSSNPHGNTEAFF.

The chain is built from TRBV5-1 and TRBJ2-1; 10 bases map to TRBD1. The CDR3 has 15 amino acids. The V gene end was trimmed by 4 bases and the J gene end by 16 bases; junction bases not matched to a gene: 17. CDR1 is SGHRS, CDR2 YFSETQ, per germline. CDR3 nucleotides: TGCGCCAGCAGCCCCGGGACAGGGGATCCTAGGGGGTCATTCTTC. Translating gives CASSPGTGDPRGSFF.

In its sample, this clone was seen once. The gene calls are TRBV11-3 and TRBJ2-7; TRBD1 agrees at 11 bases. The CDR3 has 17 amino acids. Germline CDR1 reads SGHNT; CDR2 reads YENEEA. The V segment lost 5 bases and the J segment 0 bases; nucleotides outside the gene matches: 9. CDR3 sequence: CASSLNLGTGGSYEQYF. The CDR3 DNA reads TGTGCCAGCAGCCTCAACCTCGGGACAGGGGGCTCCTACGAGCAGTACTTC.

The genes are TRBV7-2 and TRBJ2-5; TRBD1 agrees at 7 bases. The CDR3 covers 13 residues. The V segment lost 4 bases and the J segment 4 bases; nucleotides outside the gene matches: 3. CDR1 SGHTA and CDR2 FQGNSA come from the germline V gene. CDR3 DNA sequence: TGTGCCAGCAGCTCGGGACAGTCAGAGACCCAGTACTTC. Translation: CASSSGQSETQYF. Drawing the rest from reference TRBV7-2 and TRBJ2-5, the complete variable domain is GAGVSQSPSNKVTEKGKDVELRCDPISGHTALYWYRQSLGQGLEFLIYFQGNSAPDKSGLPSDRFSAERTGGSVSTLTIQRTQQEDSAVYLCASSSGQSETQYFGPGTRLLVL.

The chain recombines TRBV2 with TRBJ2-6, with unresolved D. Looked up from germline, CDR1 is SNHLY and CDR2 is FYNNEI. Deletions cut 9 bases from V and 4 bases from J, with 13 bases between. The CDR3 consists of 14 residues. For the CDR3, the DNA is TGTGCCAGTCCCCGTGGTCGGGGGGCCAACGTCCTGACTTTC. Encoded protein: CASPRGRGANVLTF. Filled out from reference TRBV2 and TRBJ2-6, the complete variable domain reads EPEVTQTPSHQVTQMGQEVILRCVPISNHLYFYWYRQILGQKVEFLVSFYNNEISEKSEIFDDQFSVERPDGSNFTLKIRSTKLEDSAMYFCASPRGRGANVLTFGAGSRLTVL.

The rearrangement joins TRBV7-2 to TRBJ2-3; TRBD2 matches 8 bases. Germline trimming cut 0 bases from V and 4 bases from J; bases unmatched to any gene: 6. Germline V CDR1 and CDR2: SGHTA, FQGNSA. This CDR3 is 16 amino acids long. The CDR3 is CASSLALAGGADTQYF. In DNA form, the CDR3 reads TGTGCCAGCAGCTTAGCGCTCGCGGGAGGAGCAGATACGCAGTATTTT.

The chain couples TRBV30 to TRBJ1-1; TRBD1 agrees at 8 bases. Germline V gene sequence: CDR1 GTSNPN, CDR2 SVGIG (reference sequence). The CDR3 spans 13 residues. J was trimmed by 0 bases and V by 5 bases; bases with no gene match: 2. The CDR3 nucleotides are TGTGCCTGGGGGGGACAGGTGAACACTGAAGCTTTCTTT. Translating it yields CAWGGQVNTEAFF.

The J gene is TRBJ1-3, the V gene TRBV27; a possible D gene is TRBD1 (5 bases). This CDR3 spans 14 amino acids. V was trimmed by 4 bases and J by 3 bases, leaving 10 bases between them. The V gene's germline CDR1 is MNHEY and CDR2 SMNVEV (reference sequence). Here the CDR3 DNA reads TGTGCCAGCAGTTCGAGACAGTATGGAAACACCATATATTTT. The encoded protein is CASSSRQYGNTIYF.

V gene TRBV5-1 combines with J gene TRBJ2-7; 7 nucleotides align to TRBD2. CDR1 and CDR2 from the germline V gene are SGHRS and YFSETQ. CDR3 length: 14 residues. V trimming: 0 bases; J trimming: 3 bases; junction bases outside the gene matches: 3. The CDR3 bases are TGCGCCAGCAGCTTGGCAGCGGGGCTCTACGAGCAGTACTTC. Residues: CASSLAAGLYEQYF.

The rearrangement uses TRBV7-2 and TRBJ1-6, with D possibly matching TRBD1 (6 bases). CDR3 length: 16 residues. V lost 2 bases to trimming and J lost 6 bases, with 14 bases between them. Per the germline V gene, CDR1 is SGHTA and CDR2 is FQGNSA. The CDR3 protein is CASSLSEFRGNSPLHF. The CDR3 nucleotides read TGTGCCAGCAGCTTATCCGAATTCAGGGGTAATTCACCCCTCCACTTT.

The rearrangement links TRBV24-1 to TRBJ1-1; TRBD1 might be the D (5 bases). Trimming took off 7 bases at V and 4 bases at J, with 9 bases between the two ends. In germline, CDR1 is KGHDR, CDR2 SFDVKD. The CDR3 is 12 amino acids. CDR3 coding DNA: TGTGCCACCAGGGGGCGAGGCACTGAAGCTTTCTTT. It is translated as CATRGRGTEAFF.

This sequence joins TRBV6-1 and TRBJ2-3; 7 positions agree with TRBD2. The junction had 7 bases not matched to a gene; V was cut back by 2 bases and J by 5 bases. Germline CDR1 is MNHNS and CDR2 is SASEGT. This CDR3 contains 15 residues. The CDR3 sequence is CASSERAGVRDTQYF. The CDR3 DNA sequence: TGTGCCAGCAGTGAACGGGCGGGAGTAAGAGATACGCAGTATTTT.

The chain couples TRBV30 to TRBJ1-1; no firm D call. There are 15 residues in the CDR3. Germline V lookup: CDR1 GTSNPN, CDR2 SVGIG (reference sequence). V was shortened by 4 bases and J by 2 bases, with 17 bases between the two germline ends. The CDR3 region has the DNA TGTGCCTGGACCACCAACCAGGCCCGTAACACTGAAGCTTTCTTT. Its protein product is CAWTTNQARNTEAFF. The complete variable domain, with remaining parts taken from reference TRBV30 and TRBJ1-1, reads SQTIHQWPATLVQPVGSPLSLECTVEGTSNPNLYWYRQAAGRGLQLLFYSVGIGQISSEVPQNLSASRPQDRQFILSSKKLLLSDSGFYLCAWTTNQARNTEAFFGQGTRLTVV.

Note on this clone: One base away lies a much larger clone, so this may be a sequencing read error. Other DNA sequences in this sample translate to the same CDR3. The chain carries TRBV9 and TRBJ2-7, with TRBD1 matching over 7 bases. Germline V gene lookup returns CDR1 SGDLS and CDR2 YYNGEE. The CDR3 is 13 amino acids. The V gene end was trimmed by 4 bases and the J gene end by 2 bases; junction bases not matched to a gene: 3. CDR3 protein: CASSPQGAYEQYF. The CDR3 nucleotides are TGTGCCAGCAGCCCGCAGGGGGCCTACGAGCAGTACTTC.